The next 19 T cell receptor beta chains were all read from a single sample in a study of blood T cell repertoires in COVID-19 (dated by TCRdb to 2019 to 2021). The protocol used for the library was the immunoSEQ multiplex PCR assay. TCRdb's version of the immuneACCESS table is confined to in-frame rearrangements and falls short of the full clone set. An unresolved V gene accounts for under half of the shortfall where checked; the remainder is of unknown origin. The sample table shows 250,000 or so clones, and around 86% are seen once. 1.9% of the sample rests with the top ten. The sequenced sample consisted of peripheral blood. Receptor source: a man aged 25 to 40 who had recovered from COVID-19.

CDR3 sequence: CASSLGHTGELFF. The CDR3 nucleotides are TGTGCCAGCAGTTTAGGGCACACCGGGGAGCTGTTTTTT. The J gene is TRBJ2-2, the V gene TRBV12-3 or TRBV12-4; D not resolved. The CDR3 has 13 residues. V lost 1 base to trimming and J lost 3 bases, with 3 bases between them.

V usage is TRBV7-9 and J usage is TRBJ1-1; D gene uncertain. V was clipped by 2 bases and J by 4 bases, with 11 bases between them. The CDR3 runs 14 residues. Per germline, CDR1 SEHNR and CDR2 FQNEAQ (reference sequence). The CDR3 DNA sequence: TGTGCCAGCAGCTTACTTACGGGAGGCACTGAAGCTTTCTTT. Amino acid sequence: CASSLLTGGTEAFF.

The V and J genes are TRBV11-2 and TRBJ2-7; TRBD1 is a possible D gene (6 bases). The CDR3 is 15 residues long. Trimming pared 4 bases from V and 2 bases from J, leaving 15 bases between. Germline V lookup: CDR1 SGHAT, CDR2 FQNNGV. The CDR3: CASSSRGFGAYEQYV. The CDR3 DNA is TGTGCCAGCAGCTCCAGGGGTTTCGGGGCCTACGAGCAGTACGTC.

This clone has ten or more counts. The J gene is TRBJ1-4, the V gene TRBV10-3; D is perhaps TRBD1 (5 bases). This CDR3 is 15 amino acids long. Germline V gene lookup returns CDR1 ENHRY and CDR2 SYGVKD. Trimming pared 3 bases from V and 0 bases from J, leaving 8 bases between. The CDR3 DNA follows: TGTGCCATCAGTGAAGGGACTTCAACTAATGAAAAACTGTTTTTT. Translating gives CAISEGTSTNEKLFF.

V gene TRBV3-1 (or the pseudogene TRBV3-2) combines with J gene TRBJ2-2, with 9 bases fitting TRBD2. The germline gives CDR1 LGHDT, CDR2 YNNKEL (reference sequence). V shed 7 bases and J 2 bases; nucleotides not matched to a gene: 11. The CDR3 length is 17 residues. The CDR3 DNA reads as TGTGCCAGCAACACGGAGATAGCGGGGGCCAACACCGGGGAGCTGTTTTTT. This encodes CASNTEIAGANTGELFF.

V and J are TRBV5-5 and TRBJ1-6; D uncertain. The length of the CDR3 is 18 residues. V was trimmed by 2 bases and J by 0 bases, leaving 15 bases between them. From germline, CDR1 is SGHKS and CDR2 YYEKEE (reference sequence). The CDR3 DNA reads TGTGCCAGCAGCTTTAGTAGCTACCCTCGCTCCTATAATTCACCCCTCCACTTT. Translating gives CASSFSSYPRSYNSPLHF.

The V and J genes are TRBV9 and TRBJ2-3; D is uncertain. V lost 3 bases to trimming and J lost 3 bases, with 11 bases between them. The germline V gene encodes CDR1 SGDLS and CDR2 YYNGEE. The CDR3 runs 14 residues. Here the CDR3 DNA reads TGTGCCAGCAGCGCCGTCGGCAGGACAGATACGCAGTATTTT. This sequence encodes CASSAVGRTDTQYF.

The J gene is TRBJ1-3, the V gene TRBV6-1, with D unresolved. The V and J ends lost 1 base and 0 bases respectively, with 7 bases between them. Germline assignment: CDR1 MNHNS and CDR2 SASEGT. This CDR3 has 15 amino acids. CDR3 sequence reads: CASSEVDNSGNTIYF. CDR3 DNA sequence: TGTGCCAGCAGTGAAGTAGACAACTCTGGAAACACCATATATTTT.

This clone turned up a few times. The chain links TRBV5-4 to TRBJ2-7; 8 positions agree with TRBD1. The CDR3 runs 14 residues. The V gene's germline CDR1 is SGHNT and CDR2 YYREEE (reference sequence). V was clipped by 4 bases and J by 1 base; unmatched bases: 4. In nucleotides, the CDR3 is TGTGCCAGCAGCCGGGGACAGGAGTCCTACGAGCAGTACTTC. It is translated as CASSRGQESYEQYF.

The chain recombines TRBV7-9 with TRBJ2-7; TRBD2 is a possible D gene (6 bases). Germline-derived CDR1 and CDR2 are SEHNR and FQNEAQ (reference sequence). The V end was cut by 4 bases, the J end by 2 bases, with 15 bases between. This CDR3 is built from 15 residues. The CDR3 DNA reads TGTGCCAGCAGCTCGGGAGAAGACAACACCTACGAGCAGTACGTC. Protein sequence: CASSSGEDNTYEQYV.

This chain links TRBV7-2 with TRBJ2-5; 8 bases map to TRBD1. Germline V lookup: CDR1 SGHTA, CDR2 FQGNSA. The CDR3 length is 15 residues. The V gene end was trimmed by 2 bases and the J gene end by 4 bases; junction bases not matched to a gene: 6. CDR3 nucleotides: TGTGCCAGCAGCTTATCCCGGACAGGGTCAGAGACCCAGTACTTC. This gives the protein CASSLSRTGSETQYF.

This chain joins TRBV12-5 and TRBJ1-5; 7 nucleotides match TRBD1. The CDR3 extends over 18 amino acids. V was pared by 5 bases and J by 1 base, with 14 bases of the junction left unmatched. The germline V gene has CDR1 LGHNT and CDR2 FRNRAP. The CDR3 region is CASGRDRADGRSNQPQHF. DNA for the CDR3: TGTGCTAGTGGTCGAGACAGGGCGGATGGAAGAAGCAATCAGCCCCAGCATTTT.

The J gene is TRBJ2-3, the V gene TRBV3-1 (or the pseudogene TRBV3-2); a possible D gene is TRBD1 (5 bases). The V end lost 3 bases, the J end lost 4 bases, and 11 bases lay between the germline ends. Germline loops: CDR1 LGHDT, CDR2 YNNKEL (reference sequence). This CDR3 spans 14 amino acids. CDR3 amino acids: CASSQTASPDTQYF. CDR3 nucleotides: TGTGCCAGCAGCCAGACAGCCTCCCCAGATACGCAGTATTTT.

The rearrangement joins TRBV3-1 (or the pseudogene TRBV3-2) to TRBJ1-5; 7 positions agree with TRBD1. Germline trimming cut 2 bases from V and 0 bases from J; bases unmatched to any gene: 13. CDR3 length equals 19 residues. Per germline, CDR1 LGHDT and CDR2 YNNKEL (reference sequence). CDR3 in DNA: TGTGCCAGCAGCCAATCATACAGGGGAAGGATGTATAGCAATCAGCCCCAGCATTTT. This gives the protein CASSQSYRGRMYSNQPQHF.

The chain has TRBV4-1 and TRBJ2-1, with 10 bases identical to TRBD1. Germline trimming cut 1 base from V and 9 bases from J; bases unmatched to any gene: 6. Per the germline V gene, CDR1 is MGHRA and CDR2 is YSYEKL. There are 15 residues in the CDR3. The CDR3 nucleotides read TGCGCCAGCAGCCAAGGACAGGGGGCGAACGTTGAGCAGTTCTTC. Protein: CASSQGQGANVEQFF.

This chain connects TRBV6-5 to TRBJ1-5; D may be TRBD1 (5 bases). The CDR3 has 15 residues. Germline CDR1 reads MNHEY; CDR2 reads SVGAGI. V lost 6 bases and J lost 6, with 18 bases in between. The CDR3 DNA is TGTGCCAGCAGCGAGGGTACAGGCGGGGGTCAGCCCCAGCATTTT. Translation gives CASSEGTGGGQPQHF.

The V call is TRBV5-8, the J call TRBJ1-2; possible D gene TRBD1, 5 bases. Germline-derived CDR1 and CDR2 are SGHTS and YDEGEE. Trimming stripped 2 bases from V and 1 base from J, with 15 bases between. The CDR3 covers 16 residues. In nucleotides, the CDR3 is TGTGCCAGCAGCTTTGACAGATTCTTGGTTAACTATGGCTACACCTTC. It translates to CASSFDRFLVNYGYTF.

The chain links TRBV5-1 to TRBJ2-3; TRBD2 matches at 11 bases. Germline values: CDR1 SGHRS, CDR2 YFSETQ. This CDR3 region has 16 residues. The V segment lost 4 bases and the J segment 3 bases; nucleotides outside the gene matches: 7. CDR3 in amino acids: CASSLSGGAGTDTQYF. In DNA, the CDR3 is TGCGCCAGCAGCCTTAGCGGGGGGGCCGGAACAGATACGCAGTATTTT.

This chain links TRBV28 with TRBJ1-2; TRBD1 agrees at 11 bases. Germline V gene data show CDR1 as MDHEN and CDR2 as SYDVKM. V dropped 5 bases and J dropped 6; count of bases not matched to a gene: 8. The CDR3 is made up of 15 amino acids. DNA of the CDR3: TGTGCCAGCAGTCTTCGGACAGGGGGCTCTCATGGCTACACCTTC. Amino acid sequence: CASSLRTGGSHGYTF.